This TCR beta chain originates from a study of blood T cells in healthy people across ages. Study as a whole: Per every two T cells, about one barcoded beta molecule was captured by template switching.

Whole-study results and caveats: There was a strong correlation between TCR beta diversity and naive T cell percentage. Bulk PBMC profiling left naive and antigen-experienced comparisons inconclusive.

As to this clonotype: Its specificity is not known.

The ends were cut back, 5 bases at V and 2 bases at J, with 19 bases in the middle. The CDR3 contains 16 residues. CDR1 is SGHVS and CDR2 is FQNEAQ in the germline V gene. A sample-barcoded 5' primer and a J-beta primer mix were used in a second PCR of about 7 to 12 cycles. One entry per CDR3 protein results from TCRdb running MiXCR on the 5' RACE reads. Here the sample spans 800,000 or so distinct CDR3 sequences, about 45% being singletons. The V and J genes are TRBV7-8 and TRBJ2-7; D is undetermined. The TCR comes from a man older than 75 in good health. The sample taken for sequencing was blood. The CDR3 is CASSLTASRTAYEQYF. CDR3 in DNA: TGTGCCAGCAGCCTCACGGCCTCTCGGACGGCCTACGAGCAGTACTTC.